Below, 31 T cell receptor beta chains from the same sample are listed, as sequenced in a study of cytomegalovirus exposure and HLA in healthy donors. Amplification used 60 Vbeta primers and 13 Jbeta primers. Generated by immunoSEQ multiplex PCR, the TCRdb table keeps only in-frame clones and is missing some. The sample holds fewer than 200,000 clones, around four fifths seen once. Sequencing input: PBMCs. The receptor source for this set is a young woman in good health and CMV-seronegative.

DNA of the CDR3: TGTGCCAGCAGTGAGCTGGGGGCAGTTGACAATGAGCAGTTCTTC. Translation: CASSELGAVDNEQFF. The V call is TRBV2, the J call TRBJ2-1, with D perhaps matching TRBD1 (6 bases). Germline values: CDR1 SNHLY, CDR2 FYNNEI. The CDR3 contains 15 residues. Between the trimmed V and J ends, which lost 3 bases and 5 bases, there was a span of 14 bases.

This clone occurred a few times. The gene calls are TRBV27 and TRBJ1-1; TRBD1 might be the D (6 bases). Germline CDR1 reads MNHEY; CDR2 reads SMNVEV (reference sequence). CDR3 size: 13 residues. V was trimmed by 5 bases and J by 8 bases, leaving 15 bases between them. CDR3 sequence reads: CASSNPDSLEAFF. The CDR3 bases are TGTGCCAGCAGTAATCCGGACAGCCTAGAAGCTTTCTTT.

With regard to this clone: An end of the junction does not agree with germline; a read error may underlie this. The genes are TRBV7-9 and TRBJ1-1; tentatively, D is TRBD1 (6 bases). The CDR3 sequence is 17 residues long. CDR1 is SEHNR, CDR2 FQNEAQ, per germline (reference sequence). The CDR3 region has the DNA TGTTCCAGCAGCTTAGATAGTTTCCAGGGGCAGGGCACTGAAGCTTTCTTT. This sequence encodes CSSSLDSFQGQGTEAFF.

The chain is built from TRBV5-6 and TRBJ2-3; 8 bases line up with TRBD1. In germline, CDR1 is SGHDT, CDR2 YYEEEE. V lost 2 bases to trimming and J lost 2 bases; unmatched junction nucleotides: 7. This CDR3 is 16 amino acids long. The CDR3 nucleotides read TGTGCCAGCAGCTTCGACAGGGGAGTCGACACAGATACGCAGTATTTT. Translated: CASSFDRGVDTDTQYF.

The chain is built from TRBV5-1 and TRBJ2-5; maybe TRBD1 (7 bases). The J call may not be correct, given that the DNA end is closer to TRBJ2-7. Germline V gene sequence: CDR1 SGHRS, CDR2 YFSETQ. This CDR3 has 14 residues. The CDR3: CASSLGQGGYEQYF. CDR3 coding DNA: TGCGCCAGCAGCTTGGGCCAGGGGGGTTACGAGCAGTACTTC.

This CDR3 reads CASSSISGNTIYF. For the CDR3, the DNA is TGTGCCAGCAGTTCCATCTCTGGAAACACCATATATTTT. The chain joins TRBV6-6 to TRBJ1-3; D ambiguous. The CDR3 loop spans 13 amino acids. Trimming took off 4 bases at V and 0 bases at J, with 4 bases between the two ends. Germline V gene sequence: CDR1 MNHNY, CDR2 SVGAGI (reference sequence).

This chain joins TRBV4-2 and TRBJ2-3; 7 nucleotides align to TRBD2. The CDR3 contains 13 residues. Germline assignment: CDR1 LGHNA and CDR2 YNFKEQ. V shed 6 bases, J shed 0 bases, and the junction held 0 bases outside the gene matches. The CDR3 bases are TGTGCCAGCAGGGGACTAAGCACAGATACGCAGTATTTT. Its protein product is CASRGLSTDTQYF.

The J gene is TRBJ1-3, the V gene TRBV16; unclear D gene. CDR3 size: 18 residues. Deletions cut 4 bases from V and 0 bases from J, with 19 bases between. From germline, CDR1 is KGHSY and CDR2 FQNENV. The CDR3 region has the DNA TGTGCCAGCAGCCTCCCCACGAGGGCAGCAATCTCTGGAAACACCATATATTTT. It specifies CASSLPTRAAISGNTIYF.

The genes are TRBV11-2 and TRBJ2-4; possible D gene TRBD1, 6 bases. The V gene lost 7 bases and the J gene lost 16 bases, with 23 bases spanning the gap. Germline CDR1 and CDR2: SGHAT and FQNNGV. The CDR3 is made up of 13 amino acids. CDR3 bases: TGTGCCAGCACGCGCCTCACAGGGTCGTGGGCCTACTTC. Translating gives CASTRLTGSWAYF.

The chain couples TRBV6-5 to TRBJ1-6, with 9 nucleotides matching TRBD1. Germline lookup yields CDR1 MNHEY and CDR2 SVGAGI. With 0 bases clipped from V and 10 bases from J, the junction kept 1 base outside the gene matches. This CDR3 is built from 14 residues. CDR3 in DNA: TGTGCCAGCAGTTACTCGACAGGGGGATCACCCCTCCACTTT. Its protein is CASSYSTGGSPLHF.

The genes are TRBV7-3 and TRBJ2-5, with 10 bases identical to TRBD2. CDR1 and CDR2 from the germline V gene are SGHTA and FQGTGA. The J segment lost 2 bases and the V segment lost 5 bases, leaving 5 bases of the junction unmatched. This CDR3 has 15 residues. CDR3 DNA: TGTGCCAGCAGCCTAGCGGGGGTGCCGCAAGAGACCCAGTACTTC. Translating gives CASSLAGVPQETQYF.

In the case of this clone: Other nucleotide sequences from this sample produce the same CDR3. The chain carries TRBV5-6 and TRBJ2-7; 9 nucleotides match TRBD1. With 4 bases clipped from V and 7 bases from J, the junction kept 6 bases outside the gene matches. The CDR3 sequence is 13 residues long. From germline, CDR1 is SGHDT and CDR2 YYEEEE. Here the CDR3 reads CASSRTGVYEQYF. Here the CDR3 DNA reads TGTGCCAGCAGCCGGACAGGGGTGTATGAGCAGTACTTC.

The rearrangement uses TRBV5-6 and TRBJ2-5, with 8 bases matching TRBD1. This CDR3 is built from 14 residues. Trimming took 2 bases from V and 5 from J; bases not matched to a gene: 5. Germline V CDR1 and CDR2: SGHDT, YYEEEE. In DNA, the CDR3 is TGTGCCAGCAGCTTCGTCAGGGGGCGGGAGACCCAGTACTTC. Translating gives CASSFVRGRETQYF.

This clone was counted a few times. The chain couples TRBV5-1 to TRBJ1-1; 8 bases agree with TRBD1. V trimming: 5 bases; J trimming: 5 bases; junction bases outside the gene matches: 11. Looked up from germline, CDR1 is SGHRS and CDR2 is YFSETQ. The CDR3 has 15 amino acids. The CDR3 DNA follows: TGCGCCAGCAGTACCACACAGGGGGTCCAGACTGAAGCTTTCTTT. It is translated as CASSTTQGVQTEAFF.

A few counts support this clone. V and J are TRBV5-6 and TRBJ2-1, with 7 bases lining up with TRBD1. The V gene end was trimmed by 5 bases and the J gene end by 3 bases; junction bases not matched to a gene: 8. This CDR3 is built from 15 residues. CDR1 and CDR2 (germline): SGHDT, YYEEEE. CDR3 sequence reads: CASRGDREFYNEQFF. The CDR3 DNA sequence: TGTGCCAGCAGGGGAGACAGGGAGTTCTACAATGAGCAGTTCTTC.

This rearrangement joins TRBV11-1 to TRBJ2-7; TRBD1 matches 7 bases. CDR1 and CDR2 from the germline V gene are SGHAT and FQDESV (reference sequence). The CDR3 consists of 13 residues. V was clipped by 5 bases and J by 5 bases; unmatched bases: 6. The CDR3, as DNA: TGTGCCAGCAGCCGACAGGGACCGGACGAGCAGTACTTC. Translation gives CASSRQGPDEQYF.

The chain links TRBV9 to TRBJ2-3; TRBD2 aligns across 9 bases. Trimming took 4 bases from V and 1 from J; bases not matched to a gene: 4. The CDR3 has 15 residues. CDR1 and CDR2 (germline): SGDLS, YYNGEE. As DNA, the CDR3 is TGTGCCAGCAGCCAACTAGCGGGCGGCACAGATACGCAGTATTTT. Protein: CASSQLAGGTDTQYF.

J is TRBJ1-5 and V is TRBV7-2; the match to TRBD1 covers 8 bases. From germline, CDR1 is SGHTA and CDR2 FQGNSA. J gave up 5 bases and V 5 bases, and 2 bases lay outside the gene matches. This CDR3 is built from 13 residues. DNA for the CDR3: TGTGCCAGCAGCCTGGACAGGGATCAGCCCCAGCATTTT. Its protein product is CASSLDRDQPQHF.

J is TRBJ1-5 and V is TRBV28, with a tentative D call TRBD1 (6 bases). The ends were cut back, 5 bases at V and 3 bases at J, with 14 bases in the middle. This CDR3 contains 15 residues. The germline V gene has CDR1 MDHEN and CDR2 SYDVKM. The chain's CDR3 is CASSPGGRNNQPQHF. The CDR3 DNA sequence: TGTGCCAGCAGTCCTGGGGGCAGAAACAATCAGCCCCAGCATTTT.

The gene calls are TRBV11-1 and TRBJ1-1, with 7 bases identical to TRBD1. V gave up 5 bases and J gave up 0 bases; unmatched junction bases: 9. Germline CDR1 reads SGHAT; CDR2 reads FQDESV (reference sequence). This CDR3 is 16 amino acids long. Here the CDR3 reads CASSDLPGQMNTEAFF. The DNA of the CDR3 is TGTGCCAGCAGCGATTTGCCGGGACAGATGAACACTGAAGCTTTCTTT. Looking up the rest from reference TRBV11-1 and TRBJ1-1 gives the full variable domain: EAEVAQSPRYKITEKSQAVAFWCDPISGHATLYWYRQILGQGPELLVQFQDESVVDDSQLPKDRFSAERLKGVDSTLKIQPAELGDSAMYLCASSDLPGQMNTEAFFGQGTRLTVV.

This clone appeared once. The chain links TRBV19 to TRBJ2-1, with 9 bases that match TRBD1. V was pared by 4 bases and J by 4 bases, with 5 bases of the junction left unmatched. This CDR3 region has 15 residues. Germline V lookup: CDR1 LNHDA, CDR2 SQIVND (reference sequence). The CDR3 sequence is CASSSRDRAYNEQFF. CDR3 coding DNA: TGTGCCAGTAGTAGCCGGGACAGGGCTTACAATGAGCAGTTCTTC.

V gene TRBV7-9 combines with J gene TRBJ1-5; weak D call: TRBD1 (6 bases). Germline CDR1 is SEHNR and CDR2 is FQNEAQ (reference sequence). The CDR3 totals 16 residues. V was shortened by 5 bases and J by 0 bases, with 14 bases between the two germline ends. CDR3 DNA sequence: TGTGCCAGCAGCCATCAAGGACAGAGTAGCAATCAGCCCCAGCATTTT. Protein: CASSHQGQSSNQPQHF. Full variable domain (outside the CDR3, taken from reference TRBV7-9 and TRBJ1-5): DTGVSQNPRHKITKRGQNVTFRCDPISEHNRLYWYRQTLGQGPEFLTYFQNEAQLEKSRLLSDRFSAERPKGSFSTLEIQRTEQGDSAMYLCASSHQGQSSNQPQHFGDGTRLSIL.

The chain employs TRBV2 and TRBJ1-2; D is ambiguous. The CDR3 contains 14 residues. Germline V gene sequence: CDR1 SNHLY, CDR2 FYNNEI. V was shortened by 6 bases and J by 5 bases, with 16 bases between the two germline ends. The CDR3 region is CASRDPAAGYGYTF. Here the CDR3 DNA reads TGTGCCAGCAGGGACCCAGCAGCGGGGTATGGCTACACCTTC.

V and J are TRBV7-9 and TRBJ1-1; TRBD1 might be the D (6 bases). The germline V and J ends were trimmed by 7 bases and 5 bases, with 20 bases remaining between them. Germline assignment: CDR1 SEHNR and CDR2 FQNEAQ (reference sequence). The CDR3 spans 15 residues. The CDR3 reads CASTPWGGGGTEAFF. DNA of the CDR3: TGTGCCAGCACCCCCTGGGGAGGGGGAGGAACTGAAGCTTTCTTT.

The chain couples TRBV14 to TRBJ2-5; 8 positions agree with TRBD2. The V gene's germline CDR1 is SGHDN and CDR2 FVKESK. J was trimmed by 5 bases and V by 4 bases; bases with no gene match: 6. The CDR3 is 14 amino acids. CDR3 in DNA: TGTGCCAGCAGCCTAGCGGGGAGTAGGGAGACCCAGTACTTC. Translation: CASSLAGSRETQYF.

The CDR3 here is CASSFTGVFSPLHF. Written as DNA, the CDR3 is TGCGCCAGCAGCTTTACAGGGGTTTTTTCACCCCTCCACTTT. This rearrangement joins TRBV5-1 to TRBJ1-6; 7 nucleotides agree with TRBD1. Germline lookup yields CDR1 SGHRS and CDR2 YFSETQ. There are 14 residues in the CDR3. With V trimmed by 2 bases and J by 9 bases, 5 bases remained unmatched.

V is TRBV11-2 and J is TRBJ2-7; TRBD1 matches at 9 bases. J was trimmed by 4 bases and V by 6 bases; bases with no gene match: 7. The CDR3 sequence is 14 residues long. The germline gives CDR1 SGHAT, CDR2 FQNNGV. The CDR3 DNA follows: TGTGCCAGCAGGATGACAGGGGGAAATTACGAGCAGTACTTC. Protein sequence: CASRMTGGNYEQYF.

This clone appeared once. The genes are TRBV5-1 and TRBJ2-1, with D maybe TRBD2 (6 bases). V was cut by 0 bases and J by 6 bases, with 19 bases left in between. The germline V gene encodes CDR1 SGHRS and CDR2 YFSETQ. This CDR3 has 17 residues. CDR3: CASSLAGSGENRNEQFF. CDR3 DNA sequence: TGCGCCAGCAGCTTGGCCGGCTCGGGAGAGAACCGCAATGAGCAGTTCTTC.

The chain recombines TRBV11-2 with TRBJ2-1; 9 nucleotides line up with TRBD2. CDR1 and CDR2 (germline): SGHAT, FQNNGV. The CDR3 totals 17 residues. Trimming took 0 bases from V and 9 from J; bases not matched to a gene: 12. CDR3 DNA sequence: TGTGCCAGCAGCTTAGATGATCCTAGCGGGACTAAATTTGAGCAGTTCTTC. It translates to CASSLDDPSGTKFEQFF.

This clone was detected a few times. The rearrangement links TRBV4-2 to TRBJ2-3; 10 bases match TRBD1. The CDR3 has 16 amino acids. V was pared by 4 bases and J by 1 base, with 5 bases of the junction left unmatched. CDR1 is LGHNA, CDR2 YNFKEQ, per germline. The CDR3 DNA sequence: TGTGCCAGCAGCCCCTCGACAGGGGGCGGCACAGATACGCAGTATTTT. Protein product: CASSPSTGGGTDTQYF.

This clone appeared once. This sequence joins TRBV27 and TRBJ2-6; no firm D call. The CDR3 spans 17 residues. From germline, CDR1 is MNHEY and CDR2 SMNVEV (reference sequence). Trimming cost V 1 base and J 1 base, with 11 bases left between them. CDR3 loop: CASSLYHGASGANVLTF. The CDR3 nucleotides read TGTGCCAGCAGTTTATATCACGGAGCTTCTGGGGCCAACGTCCTGACTTTC.